The 5 T cell receptor beta chains listed next were all sequenced from one sample in a study of CD8+CD57+ T cells in acquired aplastic anemia. TCR beta VDJ and CDR3 profiles were obtained from a genomic DNA template. TCRdb reprocessed the reads with MiXCR, giving one entry per CDR3 protein. The data contain 200,000 or so distinct CDR3 sequences, 60% to 80% of them singletons. CD8+CD57+ cell expansion had been shown by flow cytometry in patients chosen for sequencing. The sample comprised sorted CD4+, CD8+, or CD8+CD57+ T cells (not recorded which) from PBMCs. These receptors were collected from a human donor with aplastic anemia.

The table lists this clonotype with a few counts. The rearrangement links TRBV9 to TRBJ2-1; no clear D. The CDR3 is made up of 13 amino acids. With 4 bases removed from V and 5 bases from J, the gap between germline ends came to 10 bases. Per the germline V gene, CDR1 is SGDLS and CDR2 is YYNGEE. The CDR3 nucleotides read TGTGCCAGCAGCCCAAGACGAGACAATGAGCAGTTCTTC. Protein product: CASSPRRDNEQFF.

Details on this clonotype: This could be a read error, since a much larger clone is one nucleotide away. The chain carries TRBV2 and TRBJ2-1; 9 nucleotides match TRBD2. Germline CDR1 SNHLY, CDR2 FYNNEI. V trimming: 4 bases; J trimming: 2 bases; junction bases outside the gene matches: 6. The CDR3 is made up of 16 amino acids. The CDR3 sequence: CASSARRGGPYNEQFF. CDR3 in DNA: TGTGCCAGCAGTGCTCGGCGGGGGGGCCCCTACAATGAGCAGTTCTTC.

The V and J genes are TRBV29-1 and TRBJ2-7; 11 bases line up with TRBD1. The ends lost 6 bases at V and 7 bases at J; junction bases unmatched: 11. CDR1 and CDR2 from the germline V gene are SQVTM and ANQGSEA. This CDR3 is 14 amino acids long. The CDR3 sequence is CSVVPGQGVWEQYF. The DNA of the CDR3 is TGCAGCGTAGTTCCGGGACAGGGGGTTTGGGAGCAGTACTTC.

The table lists this clonotype with many counts. V usage is TRBV3-1 and J usage is TRBJ1-2; tentatively, D is TRBD1 (5 bases). Germline CDR1 is LGHDT and CDR2 is YNNKEL (reference sequence). The CDR3 sequence is 14 residues long. Trimming removed 0 bases from V and 4 bases from J, with 9 bases in between. CDR3 sequence: CASSQDRGGYGYTF. Written as DNA, the CDR3 is TGTGCCAGCAGCCAAGATCGCGGGGGCTATGGCTACACCTTC.

This clonotype has a count of ten or more. The gene calls are TRBV20-1 and TRBJ2-7; the match to TRBD2 covers 14 bases. Germline V lookup: CDR1 DFQATT, CDR2 SNEGSKA (reference sequence). The CDR3 runs 15 residues. V shed 4 bases, J shed 7 bases, and the junction held 9 bases outside the gene matches. The CDR3 loop is CSATRLAGGPDEQYF. The CDR3 DNA sequence: TGCAGTGCTACCAGACTAGCGGGAGGGCCGGATGAGCAGTACTTC.